A single sample gave rise to the 16 T cell receptor beta chains below, sequenced in a study of blood T cell repertoires in COVID-19. Assay used: immunoSEQ multiplex PCR; TCRdb lists only in-frame clones, some missing. The repertoire holds approximately 200,000 clones, with 80% to 90% as singletons. The sequencing input was peripheral blood. These receptor sequences come from a man between 18 and 29 years old with active or convalescent COVID-19.

The genes are TRBV30 and TRBJ1-2, with a possible D match to TRBD1 (6 bases). CDR1 is GTSNPN and CDR2 is SVGIG in the germline V gene (reference sequence). The CDR3 totals 15 residues. The V end lost 4 bases, the J end lost 6 bases, and 21 bases lay between the germline ends. The CDR3 here is CAWKRGGQGGHGYTF. The CDR3 DNA follows: TGTGCCTGGAAACGGGGGGGCCAAGGTGGCCATGGCTACACCTTC. The whole variable domain, filled in from reference TRBV30 and TRBJ1-2, reads SQTIHQWPATLVQPVGSPLSLECTVEGTSNPNLYWYRQAAGRGLQLLFYSVGIGQISSEVPQNLSASRPQDRQFILSSKKLLLSDSGFYLCAWKRGGQGGHGYTFGSGTRLTVV.

The chain joins TRBV19 to TRBJ1-2, with D possibly matching TRBD1 (5 bases). V was pared by 8 bases and J by 1 base, with 11 bases between. Germline values: CDR1 LNHDA, CDR2 SQIVND (reference sequence). This CDR3 is built from 13 residues. CDR3: CASLDRYNYGYTF. DNA of the CDR3: TGTGCCAGTCTCGACAGATATAACTATGGCTACACCTTC.

The J gene is TRBJ2-1, the V gene TRBV14; D is unclear. CDR3 length: 17 residues. The V and J ends lost 2 bases and 0 bases respectively, with 14 bases between them. Germline V gene lookup returns CDR1 SGHDN and CDR2 FVKESK. This chain's CDR3 is CASSQKPITSSYNEQFF. The CDR3 nucleotides are TGTGCCAGCAGCCAAAAACCCATTACGAGCTCCTACAATGAGCAGTTCTTC.

The chain uses TRBV4-3 and TRBJ1-5; TRBD1 might be the D (6 bases). Germline V gene sequence: CDR1 LGHNA, CDR2 YSLEER. V gave up 3 bases and J gave up 0 bases, with 9 bases separating them. This CDR3 comprises 15 residues. As DNA, the CDR3 is TGCGCCAGCAGCCAGGGACACTATAGCAATCAGCCCCAGCATTTT. Amino acids: CASSQGHYSNQPQHF.

The chain links TRBV25-1 to TRBJ2-7; 11 nucleotides align to TRBD1. This CDR3 contains 14 residues. Germline values: CDR1 MGHDK, CDR2 SYGVNS. Germline trimming cut 4 bases from V and 5 bases from J; bases unmatched to any gene: 4. The CDR3 here is CASSAGTGGNEQYF. The DNA of the CDR3 is TGTGCCAGCAGTGCTGGGACAGGGGGGAACGAGCAGTACTTC.

This chain connects TRBV7-2 to TRBJ1-4; possible D gene TRBD1, 5 bases. CDR1 and CDR2 (germline): SGHTA, FQGNSA. The CDR3 totals 13 residues. The V end was cut by 3 bases, the J end by 10 bases, with 12 bases between. CDR3 loop: CASSLVRGGKLFF. CDR3 DNA: TGTGCCAGCAGCTTGGTAAGGGGCGGAAAACTGTTTTTT.

V usage is TRBV24-1 and J usage is TRBJ2-3; 7 nucleotides line up with TRBD1. V shed 4 bases and J 1 base; nucleotides not matched to a gene: 7. The CDR3 extends over 16 amino acids. The V gene's germline CDR1 is KGHDR and CDR2 SFDVKD. The CDR3 loop is CATSEPTGPGTDTQYF. Here the CDR3 DNA reads TGTGCCACCAGTGAACCGACAGGGCCGGGCACAGATACGCAGTATTTT.

This chain joins TRBV6-7 and TRBJ1-1; D ambiguous. TRBV6-7 is classed as an ORF, of uncertain function. V was pared by 6 bases and J by 1 base, with 18 bases between. This CDR3 is 16 amino acids long. Here the CDR3 reads CASSPAGRTSNTEAFF. Written as DNA, the CDR3 is TGTGCCAGCAGCCCTGCGGGCCGAACATCGAACACTGAAGCTTTCTTT.

The sample holds a few counts of this clone. Other DNA sequences of this sample code for an identical CDR3. This chain joins TRBV3-1 (or the pseudogene TRBV3-2) and TRBJ1-3, with 8 nucleotides matching TRBD1. V was pared by 5 bases and J by 0 bases, with 3 bases of the junction left unmatched. There are 15 residues in the CDR3. Germline CDR1 and CDR2: LGHDT and YNNKEL (reference sequence). The CDR3 loop is CASSSTGGSGNTIYF. The CDR3, as DNA: TGTGCCAGCAGCTCTACAGGGGGCTCTGGAAACACCATATATTTT.

This clone was seen a few times. The genes are TRBV10-2 and TRBJ2-7; tentative D call: TRBD2 (6 bases). Trimming cost V 3 bases and J 3 bases, with 12 bases left between them. The CDR3 loop spans 14 amino acids. Germline values: CDR1 WSHSY, CDR2 SAAADI. The CDR3 DNA reads TGCGCCAGCAGTGAAGCTCCGGACTACTACGAGCAGTACTTC. This codes for CASSEAPDYYEQYF.

The chain links TRBV5-1 to TRBJ2-7, with 7 bases lining up with TRBD2. In germline, CDR1 is SGHRS, CDR2 YFSETQ. The CDR3 has 15 amino acids. The V gene end was trimmed by 2 bases and the J gene end by 0 bases; junction bases not matched to a gene: 5. The CDR3 spells CASSLYGGSSYEQYF. The CDR3 DNA reads as TGCGCCAGCAGCTTATACGGGGGGAGCTCCTACGAGCAGTACTTC.

V is TRBV9 and J is TRBJ1-3; TRBD1 agrees at 11 bases. The CDR3 extends over 18 amino acids. The germline V gene has CDR1 SGDLS and CDR2 YYNGEE. The V and J ends lost 1 base and 0 bases, in that order; junction bases with no gene match: 6. CDR3 DNA sequence: TGTGCCAGCAGCGTATTTTGGGACAGGGGGAGCTCTGGAAACACCATATATTTT. Translated: CASSVFWDRGSSGNTIYF.

The chain employs TRBV7-2 and TRBJ2-1; D gene uncertain. The germline V gene has CDR1 SGHTA and CDR2 FQGNSA. The V gene lost 5 bases and the J gene lost 9 bases, with 14 bases spanning the gap. CDR3 size: 13 residues. Here the CDR3 DNA reads TGTGCCAGCAGCCTCTACCATACGGTTGAGCAGTTCTTC. It is translated as CASSLYHTVEQFF.

The J gene is TRBJ1-2, the V gene TRBV7-9, with 10 bases fitting TRBD1. The germline V gene encodes CDR1 SEHNR and CDR2 FQNEAQ (reference sequence). The junction had 4 bases not matched to a gene; V was cut back by 1 base and J by 8 bases. The CDR3 has 14 residues. In DNA, the CDR3 is TGTGCCAGCAGCTTAGATTGGGACAGGGGCGGCTACACCTTC. It specifies CASSLDWDRGGYTF.

This clone was counted between two and nine times. This chain connects TRBV7-9 to TRBJ2-7; D remains ambiguous. This CDR3 comprises 13 residues. Trimming took off 1 base at V and 1 base at J, with 5 bases between the two ends. Per germline, CDR1 SEHNR and CDR2 FQNEAQ (reference sequence). DNA for the CDR3: TGTGCCAGCAGCTTAGTTAAATCCTACGAGCAGTACTTC. Amino acid sequence: CASSLVKSYEQYF.

The chain employs TRBV7-8 and TRBJ2-1; 10 nucleotides align to TRBD2. Germline V lookup: CDR1 SGHVS, CDR2 FQNEAQ. The V segment lost 5 bases and the J segment 0 bases; nucleotides outside the gene matches: 7. This CDR3 has 17 residues. The CDR3 sequence is CASSPRTSGFSYNEQFF. CDR3 sequence (DNA): TGTGCCAGCAGCCCCCGGACTAGCGGCTTCTCCTACAATGAGCAGTTCTTC. Based on the CDR3 plus reference TRBV7-8 and TRBJ2-1, the full variable domain is GAGVSQSPRYKVAKRGQDVALRCDPISGHVSLFWYQQALGQGPEFLTYFQNEAQLDKSGLPSDRFFAERPEGSVSTLKIQRTQQEDSAVYLCASSPRTSGFSYNEQFFGPGTRLTVL.